Sequencing of this TCR beta chain was carried out in a study of blood T cell repertoires in COVID-19. Turning to the study itself: The samples span acute and convalescent COVID-19 from the United States, Italy and Spain.

Trimming removed 1 base from V and 2 bases from J, with 8 bases in between. Germline CDR1 and CDR2: MNHEY and SVGEGT. CDR3 length: 14 amino acids. Participants spanned ages about 18 to 90 years and resided in about 24 US areas. Allocation to cohorts depended on clinical history reported by the participants. Original methodology: Amplification of reference gene primers provided the estimated nucleated cell counts. Profiling relied on immunoSEQ multiplex PCR, and the TCRdb table lists in-frame clones only, not all of them. The V and J calls and clone size are taken from that table; D and trimming were inferred from the DNA. The repertoire holds 150,000 to 200,000 clones, with roughly 90% as singletons.

The TCR sequence derives from a woman in her 50s who had recovered from COVID-19. Sequenced: PBMCs or T cells enriched from blood (not recorded which). This chain uses TRBV6-2 or TRBV6-3 with TRBJ1-1; D gene uncertain. As DNA, the CDR3 is TGTGCCAGCAGTTACTTGTTCATCAACACTGAAGCTTTCTTT. Translating it yields CASSYLFINTEAFF.